This is a list of T cell receptor beta chains from one sample in a study of shared clonotypes between healthy human individuals. Assay used: immunoSEQ multiplex PCR; TCRdb lists only in-frame clones, some missing. The profile shows 750,000 to 1,000,000 clones, approximately 92% of them singletons. The source material was naive CD8+ T cells sorted from blood. All receptors derive from a man aged 30 to 39 in good health. The CDR3 runs from the conserved cysteine through the conserved F or W. D genes are given only for firm matches. Clone size is stated in some rows and not others, as once, few, many or a class when expanded.

TRBJ2-7 NA TRBV7-9 TRBD2 TGTGCCAGCAGCTCCAAACTAGCGGGAGGTTCCTACGAGCAGTACTTC CASSSKLAGGSYEQYF
TRBJ2-7 once TRBV30 NA TGTGCCTGGAGTGGTGAGGGCTACGAGCAGTACTTC CAWSGEGYEQYF
TRBJ2-2 NA TRBV12-5 TRBD2 TGTGCTAGTGGTCCCTCGCCTATAGCGGGCCAAACGAACACCGGGGAGCTGTTTTTT CASGPSPIAGQTNTGELFF
TRBJ2-7 NA TRBV12-5 NA TGTGCTAGTGGTTCCCCCGACGGCCGAGCCTACGAGCAGTACTTC CASGSPDGRAYEQYF
TRBJ1-1 NA TRBV9 NA TGTGCCAGCAGCGCAGGGGATCTGAACACTGAAGCTTTCTTT CASSAGDLNTEAFF
TRBJ2-7 few TRBV29-1 NA TGCAGCGTTGAAGACTACGAGCAGTACTTC CSVEDYEQYF
TRBJ2-1 NA TRBV2 NA TGTGCCAGCAGTGATCACAGGGTTAATGAGCAGTTCTTC CASSDHRVNEQFF
TRBJ2-1 NA TRBV10-1 NA TGCGCCAGCAGTGAGTATAGGTGGAGCTCCTACAATGAGCAGTTCTTC CASSEYRWSSYNEQFF
TRBJ2-1 NA TRBV11-2 TRBD2 TGTGCCAGCAGCTTAGAAGGACTAGCGGCTTACAATGAGCAGTTCTTC CASSLEGLAAYNEQFF
TRBJ2-7 NA TRBV7-6 NA TGTGCCAGCAGCGAAGGGGGCGAGCAGTACTTC CASSEGGEQYF
TRBJ2-1 NA TRBV25-1 TRBD2 TGTGCCAGCAGTGAATATGCGGGAGGCTACAATGAGCAGTTCTTC CASSEYAGGYNEQFF
TRBJ2-1 NA TRBV28 TRBD2 TGTGCCAGCAGTTGGCGGGAGGGACCTTACAATGAGCAGTTCTTC CASSWREGPYNEQFF
TRBJ1-5 NA TRBV15 TRBD1 TGTGCCACCAGCAGGCGGACAGGGGGTCATCAGCCCCAGCATTTT CATSRRTGGHQPQHF
TRBJ1-2 NA TRBV29-1 TRBD1 TGCAGCGTTGTGTCCCCAGGGGGTGGCTATGGCTACACCTTC CSVVSPGGGYGYTF
TRBJ1-5 NA TRBV27 TRBD1 TGTGCCAGCAGTCCATGGACAGGTCGTCAGCCCCAGCATTTT CASSPWTGRQPQHF
TRBJ2-7 NA TRBV11-2 NA TGTGCCAGCGCGGGGGCAAACTACGAGCAGTACTTC CASAGANYEQYF
TRBJ2-5 NA TRBV27 TRBD1 TGTGCCAGCAGTACGACAGGGGGATCCTTTCAGACCCAGTACTTC CASSTTGGSFQTQYF
TRBJ1-1 NA TRBV19 NA TGTGCCAGTAAAGCCGGGATGTTGAACACTGAAGCTTTCTTT CASKAGMLNTEAFF
TRBJ2-7 NA TRBV19 NA TGTGCCAGTAGTCCCTTTGCCGCCTACGAGCAGTACTTC CASSPFAAYEQYF
TRBJ1-5 NA TRBV15 NA TGTGCCACCAGCGCCCAGGGTAGGGTTCACAATCAGCCCCAGCATTTT CATSAQGRVHNQPQHF
TRBJ1-2 NA TRBV5-1 NA TGCGCCAGCAGCTTGCCAGGGGACGTCTACACCTTC CASSLPGDVYTF
TRBJ2-1 NA TRBV6-5 NA TGTGCCAGCCGAAGGGCGCGAGAGCAGTTCTTC CASRRAREQFF
TRBJ2-7 NA TRBV21-1 NA TGTGCCAGCAGAAAATCACAACCTCCCTCCCTTTTC CASRKSQPPSLF
TRBJ2-6 NA TRBV5-8 NA TGTGCCAGCAGCTTCGGTCTATCTGGGGCCAACGTCCTGACTTTC CASSFGLSGANVLTF